These 21 T cell receptor beta chains share one sample of origin, sequenced in a study of CD8+CD57+ T cells in acquired aplastic anemia. For CDR3 and TCR beta VDJ profiling, genomic DNA was the template used. MiXCR, applied by TCRdb to the reads, yields one record per CDR3 protein. The data contain around 200,000 distinct CDR3 sequences, 48% of them singletons. Sequencing was done on patients that had shown CD8+CD57+ cell expansion by flow cytometry. Sequencing input: sorted CD4+, CD8+, or CD8+CD57+ T cells (not recorded which) from PBMCs. Receptors originate from a human donor with aplastic anemia.

This rearrangement joins TRBV5-4 to TRBJ2-3; TRBD1 agrees at 7 bases. The CDR3 contains 16 residues. V lost 2 bases, J lost 8 bases, and 14 bases stayed unmatched. Germline V gene lookup returns CDR1 SGHNT and CDR2 YYREEE (reference sequence). The CDR3 nucleotides are TGTGCCAGCAGCTTACAACAGGGGCTCCCTGGGGGTACGCAGTATTTT. It encodes CASSLQQGLPGGTQYF. Full variable domain (rest looked up from reference TRBV5-4 and TRBJ2-3): ETGVTQSPTHLIKTRGQQVTLRCSSQSGHNTVSWYQQALGQGPQFIFQYYREEENGRGNFPPRFSGLQFPNYSSELNVNALELDDSALYLCASSLQQGLPGGTQYFGPGTRLTVL.

This clonotype was seen ten or more times. This chain uses TRBV4-3 with TRBJ2-5; D gene uncertain. Trimming removed 0 bases at V and 0 bases at J, with 5 bases between. CDR1 LGHNA and CDR2 YSLEER come from the germline V gene. The CDR3 runs 14 residues. CDR3 in amino acids: CASSQEPYQETQYF. The CDR3 DNA follows: TGCGCCAGCAGCCAAGAACCGTACCAAGAGACCCAGTACTTC.

A few counts support this clonotype. V usage is TRBV2 and J usage is TRBJ2-1, with 7 bases matching TRBD2. The CDR3 sequence is 15 residues long. Germline assignment: CDR1 SNHLY and CDR2 FYNNEI. Unmatched junction bases numbered 6, after V lost 2 bases and J lost 5 bases. DNA of the CDR3: TGTGCCAGCAGTGAATGGGGAGGGCCTAACAATGAGCAGTTCTTC. Translation gives CASSEWGGPNNEQFF.

Concerning this clonotype: A clone one base away is much larger, so this may be a read error. This chain uses TRBV3-1 with TRBJ2-7; no firm D call. Germline CDR1 is LGHDT and CDR2 is YNNKEL (reference sequence). This CDR3 is 15 amino acids long. CDR3 bases: TGTTCCAGCAGCCATGGCGGAAGACCCCCCTACGAGCAGTACTTC. Protein product: CSSSHGGRPPYEQYF.

The chain couples TRBV7-6 to TRBJ2-7; D remains ambiguous. Germline V lookup: CDR1 SGHVS, CDR2 FNYEAQ. The germline V and J ends were trimmed by 1 base and 5 bases, with 15 bases remaining between them. The CDR3 has 15 residues. CDR3 residues: CASSLGGRPGDEQYF. The CDR3 coding sequence is TGTGCCAGCAGCTTAGGCGGCAGACCTGGGGACGAGCAGTACTTC.

Ten or more counts support this clonotype. This rearrangement joins TRBV20-1 to TRBJ2-1; 8 bases match TRBD2. CDR3 length: 14 amino acids. Per germline, CDR1 DFQATT and CDR2 SNEGSKA (reference sequence). Trimming took 6 bases from V and 2 from J; bases not matched to a gene: 6. CDR3 bases: TGCAGTGCCAGCGGGAGAGGCGCCTACAATGAGCAGTTCTTC. Translated: CSASGRGAYNEQFF.

This chain joins TRBV15 and TRBJ2-6; no firm D call. This CDR3 has 15 residues. Between the trimmed V and J ends, which lost 3 bases and 1 base, there was a span of 7 bases. Germline values: CDR1 LNHNV, CDR2 YYDKDF (reference sequence). CDR3 residues: CATSSDSSGANVLTF. CDR3 DNA sequence: TGTGCCACCAGCAGCGATTCTTCTGGGGCCAACGTCCTGACTTTC.

This clonotype was observed a handful of times. The V call is TRBV6-2 or TRBV6-3, the J call TRBJ2-5; TRBD1 might be the D (6 bases). The V gene's germline CDR1 is MNHEY and CDR2 SVGEGT. V lost 7 bases to trimming and J lost 5 bases, with 20 bases between them. The CDR3 has 15 residues. The CDR3 reads CASKKWGQGKETQYF. The CDR3 DNA sequence: TGTGCCAGCAAAAAATGGGGACAAGGAAAGGAGACCCAGTACTTC.

This clonotype was observed a handful of times. The chain carries TRBV11-3 and TRBJ2-1; D is possibly TRBD2 (5 bases). The CDR3 runs 15 residues. Trimming shortened V by 5 bases and J by 5 bases, and 16 bases separated the two germline ends. The germline CDR1 and CDR2 sequences are SGHNT and YENEEA. CDR3 loop: CASSPLWRANNEQFF. The DNA of the CDR3 is TGTGCCAGCAGCCCCCTTTGGCGGGCCAACAATGAGCAGTTCTTC.

This clonotype was seen a handful of times. V and J are TRBV29-1 and TRBJ2-3; D is unresolved. CDR1 SQVTM and CDR2 ANQGSEA come from the germline V gene. The CDR3 runs 12 residues. Trimming took off 4 bases at V and 3 bases at J, with 8 bases between the two ends. The CDR3 nucleotides read TGCAGCGTTGGAAGGGTTACAGATACGCAGTATTTT. It codes for CSVGRVTDTQYF.

The chain links TRBV7-3 to TRBJ1-1, with 7 bases identical to TRBD1. After removal of 4 bases from V and 4 bases from J, the junction contained 6 bases not matched to a gene. CDR3 length: 14 residues. In germline, CDR1 is SGHTA, CDR2 FQGTGA. CDR3 protein: CASSSRTGGTEAFF. CDR3 bases: TGTGCCAGCAGCTCCCGGACAGGCGGCACTGAAGCTTTCTTT.

V gene TRBV5-4 combines with J gene TRBJ2-5; 8 nucleotides line up with TRBD1. CDR3 size: 15 residues. Germline V gives CDR1 SGHNT, CDR2 YYREEE (reference sequence). J gave up 1 base and V 5 bases, and 7 bases lay outside the gene matches. The DNA for the CDR3 is TGTGCCAGCAGTTCCGACAGGGGTCTCCAAGAGACCCAGTACTTC. This translates into CASSSDRGLQETQYF.

This clonotype was seen a handful of times. The V and J genes are TRBV10-3 and TRBJ1-6; D unclear. The CDR3 spans 15 residues. Germline V gives CDR1 ENHRY, CDR2 SYGVKD. V was shortened by 4 bases and J by 5 bases, with 12 bases between the two germline ends. The CDR3 nucleotides read TGTGCCATCAGTGCCTTGTCCGGAGATAATTCACCCCTCCACTTT. The encoded protein is CAISALSGDNSPLHF.

In its sample, this clonotype was seen once. Since no conserved phenylalanine or tryptophan closes the CDR3, a read error is the likely cause. The chain has TRBV10-1 and TRBJ2-7; D gene unclear. In germline, CDR1 is WNHNN, CDR2 SYGVQD (reference sequence). V lost 4 bases to trimming and J lost 6 bases, with 16 bases between them. This CDR3 region has 14 residues. CDR3 in amino acids: CASSGDLRKSEQYL. CDR3 DNA: TGCGCCAGCAGTGGTGACCTAAGAAAGTCCGAGCAGTACCTC.

The CDR3 region is CASSARGQLYNEQFF. CDR3 DNA sequence: TGTGCCAGCAGTGCACGTGGCCAGCTTTACAATGAGCAGTTCTTC. The chain combines TRBV2 with TRBJ2-1; D unclear. This CDR3 has 15 residues. Germline CDR1 SNHLY, CDR2 FYNNEI. The V gene lost 4 bases and the J gene lost 4 bases, with 14 bases spanning the gap.

The chain uses TRBV15 and TRBJ2-3; 12 bases are shared with TRBD1. The CDR3 is 15 residues long. V was pared by 5 bases and J by 10 bases, with 10 bases of the junction left unmatched. Germline lookup yields CDR1 LNHNV and CDR2 YYDKDF (reference sequence). Here the CDR3 reads CATSQPGQGAAAQYF. The CDR3 DNA follows: TGTGCCACCAGCCAACCGGGACAGGGGGCAGCGGCGCAGTATTTT.

V is TRBV4-2 and J is TRBJ2-7; D gene ambiguous. Trimming left V 0 bases short and J 7 bases short, with 7 bases between. CDR3 size: 12 residues. Per germline, CDR1 LGHNA and CDR2 YNFKEQ. The CDR3 region is CASSQERTEQYF. CDR3 nucleotides: TGTGCCAGCAGCCAAGAACGGACGGAGCAGTACTTC.

This clonotype showed up many times. V is TRBV10-3 and J is TRBJ2-3; 9 nucleotides align to TRBD2. Trimming cost V 6 bases and J 4 bases; bases outside gene matches: 14. The CDR3 loop spans 17 amino acids. Germline loops: CDR1 ENHRY, CDR2 SYGVKD. CDR3: CAIRVPPASGMPDTQYF. The CDR3 DNA sequence: TGTGCCATCAGGGTACCCCCAGCTAGCGGGATGCCAGATACGCAGTATTTT.

This rearrangement joins TRBV2 to TRBJ1-1, with D maybe TRBD1 (5 bases). This CDR3 has 14 amino acids. Germline V gives CDR1 SNHLY, CDR2 FYNNEI. The V end lost 3 bases, the J end lost 6 bases, and 14 bases lay between the germline ends. The CDR3 protein is CASSDGWGWAEAFF. CDR3 nucleotide sequence: TGTGCCAGCAGTGATGGGTGGGGGTGGGCTGAAGCTTTCTTT. Full variable domain (outside the CDR3, taken from reference TRBV2 and TRBJ1-1): EPEVTQTPSHQVTQMGQEVILRCVPISNHLYFYWYRQILGQKVEFLVSFYNNEISEKSEIFDDQFSVERPDGSNFTLKIRSTKLEDSAMYFCASSDGWGWAEAFFGQGTRLTVV.

This clonotype was seen a few times. A single base separates this from a much larger clone, so it may be a read error. The rearrangement links TRBV7-6 to TRBJ1-1; 8 nucleotides align to TRBD1. This CDR3 has 15 residues. In germline, CDR1 is SGHVS, CDR2 FNYEAQ. The chain's CDR3 is CVSSPIDRGDTEAFF. The CDR3 region has the DNA TGTGTCAGCAGCCCGATCGACAGGGGCGACACTGAAGCTTTCTTT. The complete variable domain, with remaining parts taken from reference TRBV7-6 and TRBJ1-1, reads GAGVSQSPRYKVTKRGQDVALRCDPISGHVSLYWYRQALGQGPEFLTYFNYEAQQDKSGLPNDRFSAERPEGSISTLTIQRTEQRDSAMYRCVSSPIDRGDTEAFFGQGTRLTVV.

V gene TRBV29-1 combines with J gene TRBJ2-5; the D is unclear. Germline V lookup: CDR1 SQVTM, CDR2 ANQGSEA. This CDR3 region has 13 residues. The V gene lost 3 bases and the J gene lost 4 bases, with 12 bases spanning the gap. The CDR3 loop reads CSVDSGLVETQYF. The CDR3 DNA is TGCAGCGTTGATTCGGGTCTGGTAGAGACCCAGTACTTC.